These T cell receptor beta chains were read from a single sample in a study of cytomegalovirus exposure and HLA in healthy donors. Clones were read by immunoSEQ multiplex PCR, and TCRdb kept only the in-frame ones, dropping some. The sample shows roughly 120,000 clones, about 72% of them seen only once. Sequenced sample: PBMCs. The receptors shown here come from a man aged 25-45 years in good health and CMV-seropositive. Each CDR3 is given with its conserved first and last residue. The D gene is left open where the match is weak. A row's size may be missing; if present it is once, few, many or a size class.

few,TRBV7-9,TRBJ2-7,TRBD2,TGTGCCAGCAGCGAGGCAGCGGGAGGAAGCTCCTACGAGCAGTACTTC,CASSEAAGGSSYEQYF
few,TRBV6-1,TRBJ2-7,TRBD1,TGTGCCAGCAGAAGACAGGGAAGCTCCTACGAGCAGTACTTC,CASRRQGSSYEQYF
.,TRBV13,TRBJ2-7,TRBD1,TGTGCCAGCAGCCCTACCCAGGGGGAGCCCTACGAGCAGTACTTC,CASSPTQGEPYEQYF
.,TRBV14,TRBJ2-5,.,TGTGCCAGCAGCCAAGATTTTGACTTTAGGCAAGAGACCCAGTACTTC,CASSQDFDFRQETQYF
.,TRBV27,TRBJ2-4,.,TGTGCCAGCAGTTTAGACGCCGAGGGCATTCAGTACTTC,CASSLDAEGIQYF
few,TRBV2,TRBJ2-1,.,TGTGCCAGCAGTGAAGGGACACGACACAATGAGCAGTTCTTC,CASSEGTRHNEQFF
.,TRBV7-8,TRBJ2-1,.,TGTGCCAGCAGCTTCCCGGGACACTCTTCCTACAATGAGCAGTTCTTC,CASSFPGHSSYNEQFF
.,TRBV27,TRBJ2-7,TRBD2,TGTGCCAGCAGTTTGCTAGCGGGATTCTACGAGCAGTACTTC,CASSLLAGFYEQYF
.,TRBV29-1,TRBJ1-1,.,TGCAGCGTTGAGCGGACTAACGAGGCTTTCTTT,CSVERTNEAFF
.,TRBV29-1,TRBJ1-5,.,TGCAGCGTTGAGCAGGATAGCAATCAGCCCCAGCATTTT,CSVEQDSNQPQHF
few,TRBV4-2,TRBJ2-7,TRBD2,TGTGCCAGCAGCCAAGAGTCTAGCGGGAGCGACGAGCAGTACTTC,CASSQESSGSDEQYF
.,TRBV13,TRBJ1-2,.,TGTGCCAGCAGCGCTCGACAGCTTCCTTCATATGGCTACACCTTC,CASSARQLPSYGYTF
.,TRBV28,TRBJ2-1,TRBD2,TGTGCCAGCAGTTTAGGGCTAGCGGGAGGGCATGAGCAGTTCTTC,CASSLGLAGGHEQFF
.,TRBV29-1,TRBJ1-1,.,TGCAGCGTACGGAGGAACACTGAGGCTTTCTTT,CSVRRNTEAFF
.,TRBV4-3,TRBJ1-1,.,TGCGCCAGCAGCCTTGGTACAGGTTATAACACTGAAGCTTTCTTT,CASSLGTGYNTEAFF
.,TRBV5-1,TRBJ1-2,TRBD1,TGCGCCAGCAGCTTTCCCCGCTCAACCCCGACAGGGGGCTCTAACTATGGCTACACCTTC,CASSFPRSTPTGGSNYGYTF
.,TRBV9,TRBJ2-7,TRBD1,TGTGCCAGCAGCGTAGCTGGGGACAGGTTCAACGAGCAGTACTTC,CASSVAGDRFNEQYF
.,TRBV4-1,TRBJ1-2,.,TGCGCCAGCAGCCCCGGCGGGACCGGTGACTATGGCTACACCTTC,CASSPGGTGDYGYTF
.,TRBV29-1,TRBJ1-1,TRBD1,TGCAGCGCTATACTCTGGACAGGGGGCACTGAAGCTTTCTTT,CSAILWTGGTEAFF
.,TRBV7-9,TRBJ2-6,TRBD1,TGTGCCAGCAGTCCAACCCCGGGACAGGGGAACTCTGGGGCCAACGTCCTGACTTTC,CASSPTPGQGNSGANVLTF
.,TRBV9,TRBJ2-6,.,TGTGCCAGTACAGGAGTGAGTTCTGGGGCCAACGTCCTGACTTTC,CASTGVSSGANVLTF
.,TRBV2,TRBJ2-3,.,TGTGCCAGCAGCCTACATGAACTAAGCACAGATACGCAGTATTTT,CASSLHELSTDTQYF
.,TRBV10-2,TRBJ2-5,.,TGCGCCACCAGGCCCCGAGGGGAGACCCAGTACTTC,CATRPRGETQYF
.,TRBV28,TRBJ2-1,TRBD2,TGTGCCAGCAGTTTATGGGGACTAGCGCGGATCAATGAGCAGTTCTTC,CASSLWGLARINEQFF
.,TRBV7-9,TRBJ1-2,.,TGTGCCAGCAGCTGGGACGGGGAGGGGTCGTATGGCTACACCTTC,CASSWDGEGSYGYTF
few,TRBV7-6,TRBJ2-7,TRBD1,TGTGCCAGCAGCTTCCTGGACAGGGTTCACGAGCAGTACTTC,CASSFLDRVHEQYF